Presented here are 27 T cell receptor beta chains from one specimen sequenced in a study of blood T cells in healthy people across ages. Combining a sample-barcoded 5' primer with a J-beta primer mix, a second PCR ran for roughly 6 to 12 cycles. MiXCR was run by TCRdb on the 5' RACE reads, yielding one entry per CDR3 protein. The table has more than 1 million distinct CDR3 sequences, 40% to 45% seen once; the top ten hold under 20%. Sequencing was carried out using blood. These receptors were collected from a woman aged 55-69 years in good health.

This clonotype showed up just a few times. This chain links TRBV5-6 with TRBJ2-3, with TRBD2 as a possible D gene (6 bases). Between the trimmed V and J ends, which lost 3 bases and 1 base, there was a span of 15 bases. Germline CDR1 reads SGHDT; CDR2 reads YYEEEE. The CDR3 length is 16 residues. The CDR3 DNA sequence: TGTGCCAGCAGCTCAGTATTGACTAGACGCACAGATACGCAGTATTTT. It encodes CASSSVLTRRTDTQYF.

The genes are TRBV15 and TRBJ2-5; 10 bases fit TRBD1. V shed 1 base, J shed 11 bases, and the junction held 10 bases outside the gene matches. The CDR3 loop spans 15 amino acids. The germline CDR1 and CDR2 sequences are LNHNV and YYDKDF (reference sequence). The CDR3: CATSRAGTGENEQYF. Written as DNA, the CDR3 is TGTGCCACCAGCAGAGCAGGGACAGGGGAAAATGAGCAGTACTTC.

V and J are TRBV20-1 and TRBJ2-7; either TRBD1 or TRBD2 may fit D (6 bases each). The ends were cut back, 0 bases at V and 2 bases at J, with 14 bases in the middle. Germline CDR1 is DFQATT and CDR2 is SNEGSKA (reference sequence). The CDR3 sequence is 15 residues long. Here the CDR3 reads CSAREDYRAAYEQYF. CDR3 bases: TGCAGTGCTAGAGAGGACTACAGGGCTGCCTACGAGCAGTACTTC.

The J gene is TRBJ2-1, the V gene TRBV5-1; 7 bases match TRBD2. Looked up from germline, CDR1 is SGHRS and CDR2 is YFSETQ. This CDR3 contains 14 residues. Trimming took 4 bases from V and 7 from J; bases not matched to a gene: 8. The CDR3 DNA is TGCGCCAGCAGCAATGCAGCGGGAAGTAATGAGCAGTTCTTC. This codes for CASSNAAGSNEQFF.

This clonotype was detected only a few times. CDR3 in amino acids: CASSYRNQEQFF. The CDR3 DNA reads TGTGCCAGCAGTTACCGGAACCAAGAGCAGTTCTTC. The rearrangement links TRBV6-5 to TRBJ2-1, with D uncertain. The V end was cut by 2 bases, the J end by 10 bases, with 9 bases between. The CDR3 totals 12 residues. Germline lookup yields CDR1 MNHEY and CDR2 SVGAGI.

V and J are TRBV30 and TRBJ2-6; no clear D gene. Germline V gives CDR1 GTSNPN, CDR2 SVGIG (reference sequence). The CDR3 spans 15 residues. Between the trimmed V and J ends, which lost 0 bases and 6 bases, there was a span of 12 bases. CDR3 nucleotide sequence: TGTGCCTGGAGTGTTCTGGGTGGCGAGGCCAACGTCCTGACTTTC. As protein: CAWSVLGGEANVLTF.

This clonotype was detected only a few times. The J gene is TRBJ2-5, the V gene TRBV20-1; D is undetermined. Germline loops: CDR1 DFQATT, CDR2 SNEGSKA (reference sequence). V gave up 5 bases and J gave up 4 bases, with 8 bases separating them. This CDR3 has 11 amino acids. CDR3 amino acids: CSARVAETQYF. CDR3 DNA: TGCAGTGCTCGCGTGGCAGAGACCCAGTACTTC.

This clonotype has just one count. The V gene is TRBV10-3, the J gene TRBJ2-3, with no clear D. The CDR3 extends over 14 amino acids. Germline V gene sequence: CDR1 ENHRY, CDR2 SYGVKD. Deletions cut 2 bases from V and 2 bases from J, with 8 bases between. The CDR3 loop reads CAISEPVATDTQYF. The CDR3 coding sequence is TGTGCCATCAGTGAGCCCGTTGCCACAGATACGCAGTATTTT.

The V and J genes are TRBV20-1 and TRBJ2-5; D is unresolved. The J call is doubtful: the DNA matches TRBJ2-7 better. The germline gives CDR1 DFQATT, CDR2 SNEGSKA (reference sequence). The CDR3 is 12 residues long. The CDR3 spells CSARVVVGEQYF. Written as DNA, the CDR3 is TGCAGTGCTAGAGTGGTTGTTGGCGAGCAGTACTTC.

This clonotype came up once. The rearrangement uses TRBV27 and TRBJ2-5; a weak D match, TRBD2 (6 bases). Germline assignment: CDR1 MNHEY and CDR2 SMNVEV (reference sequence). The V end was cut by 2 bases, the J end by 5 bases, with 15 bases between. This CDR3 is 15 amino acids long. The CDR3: CASSLRGSGWETQYF. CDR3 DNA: TGTGCCAGCAGTTTACGGGGGTCGGGATGGGAGACCCAGTACTTC.

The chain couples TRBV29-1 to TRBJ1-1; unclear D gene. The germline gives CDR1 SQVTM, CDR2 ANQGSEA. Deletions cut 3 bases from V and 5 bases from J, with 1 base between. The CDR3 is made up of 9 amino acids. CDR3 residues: CSVETEAFF. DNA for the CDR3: TGCAGCGTTGAGACTGAAGCTTTCTTT.

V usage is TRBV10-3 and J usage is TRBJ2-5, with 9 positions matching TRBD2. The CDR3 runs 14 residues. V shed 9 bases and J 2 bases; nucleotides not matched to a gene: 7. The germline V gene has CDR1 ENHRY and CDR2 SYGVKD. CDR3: CAIGRTSAQETQYF. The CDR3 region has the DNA TGTGCCATTGGCCGGACTAGCGCACAAGAGACCCAGTACTTC.

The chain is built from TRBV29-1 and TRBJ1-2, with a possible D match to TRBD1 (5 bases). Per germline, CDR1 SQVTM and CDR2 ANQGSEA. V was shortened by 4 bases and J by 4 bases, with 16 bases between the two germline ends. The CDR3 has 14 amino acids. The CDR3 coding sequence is TGCAGCGTTGGAGTGGTGGGGCTGAGCTATGGCTACACCTTC. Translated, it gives CSVGVVGLSYGYTF.

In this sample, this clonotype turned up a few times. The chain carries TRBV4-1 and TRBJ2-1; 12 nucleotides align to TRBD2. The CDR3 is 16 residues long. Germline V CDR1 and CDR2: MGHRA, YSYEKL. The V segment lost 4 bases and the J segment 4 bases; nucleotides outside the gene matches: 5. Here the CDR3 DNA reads TGCGCCAGCAGCCCCGGACTAGCGGGACGATACAATGAGCAGTTCTTC. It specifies CASSPGLAGRYNEQFF.

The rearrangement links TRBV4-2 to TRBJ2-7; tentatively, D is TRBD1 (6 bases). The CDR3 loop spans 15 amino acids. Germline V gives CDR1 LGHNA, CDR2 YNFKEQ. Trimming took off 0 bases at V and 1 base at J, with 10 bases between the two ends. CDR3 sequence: CASSQDAGQSYEQYF. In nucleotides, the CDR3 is TGTGCCAGCAGCCAAGATGCCGGACAGTCCTACGAGCAGTACTTC.

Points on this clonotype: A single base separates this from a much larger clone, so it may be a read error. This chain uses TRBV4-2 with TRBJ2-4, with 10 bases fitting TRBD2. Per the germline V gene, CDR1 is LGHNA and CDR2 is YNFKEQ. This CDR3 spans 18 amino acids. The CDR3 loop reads CASSQAERAGGGKDIQYF. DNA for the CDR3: TGTGCCAGCAGCCAGGCAGAAAGAGCGGGAGGGGGCAAAGACATTCAGTACTTC.

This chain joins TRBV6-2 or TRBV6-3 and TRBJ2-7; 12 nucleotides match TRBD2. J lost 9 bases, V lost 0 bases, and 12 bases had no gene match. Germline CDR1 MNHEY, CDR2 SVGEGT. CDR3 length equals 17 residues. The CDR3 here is CASSYSPRLAGAKVQYF. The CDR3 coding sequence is TGTGCCAGCAGTTACTCCCCTAGACTAGCGGGAGCGAAAGTGCAGTACTTC.

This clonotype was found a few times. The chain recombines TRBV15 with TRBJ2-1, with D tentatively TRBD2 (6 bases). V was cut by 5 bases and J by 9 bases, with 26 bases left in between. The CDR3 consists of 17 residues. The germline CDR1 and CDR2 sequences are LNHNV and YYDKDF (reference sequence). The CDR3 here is CATSPTPGTATGVEQFF. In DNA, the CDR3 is TGTGCCACCAGCCCAACCCCCGGGACTGCAACGGGCGTTGAGCAGTTCTTC.

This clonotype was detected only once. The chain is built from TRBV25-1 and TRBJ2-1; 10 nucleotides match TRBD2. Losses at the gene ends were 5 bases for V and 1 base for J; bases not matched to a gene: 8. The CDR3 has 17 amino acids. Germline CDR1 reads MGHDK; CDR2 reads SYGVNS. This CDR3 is CASSRGSGRGSYNEQFF. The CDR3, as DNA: TGTGCCAGCAGTAGAGGGAGCGGGAGGGGATCCTACAATGAGCAGTTCTTC.

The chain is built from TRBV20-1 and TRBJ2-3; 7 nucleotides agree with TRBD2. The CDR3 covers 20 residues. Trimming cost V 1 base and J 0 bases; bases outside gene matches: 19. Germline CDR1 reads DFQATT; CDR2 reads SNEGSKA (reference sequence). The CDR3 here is CSARGPFWSGGPTSTDTQYF. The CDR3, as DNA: TGCAGTGCTAGAGGGCCGTTTTGGTCGGGAGGCCCGACTAGCACAGATACGCAGTATTTT.

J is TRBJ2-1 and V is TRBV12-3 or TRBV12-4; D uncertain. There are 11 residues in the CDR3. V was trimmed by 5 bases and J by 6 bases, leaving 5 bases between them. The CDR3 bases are TGTGCCAGCAGTCAGACCAATGAGCAGTTCTTC. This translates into CASSQTNEQFF.

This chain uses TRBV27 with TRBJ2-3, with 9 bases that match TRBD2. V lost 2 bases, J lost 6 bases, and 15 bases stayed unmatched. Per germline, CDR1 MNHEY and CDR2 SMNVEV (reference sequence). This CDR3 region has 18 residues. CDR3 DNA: TGTGCCAGCAGTTTACCGGCACGGTCGCGGGAGGGCCTGGATACGCAGTATTTT. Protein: CASSLPARSREGLDTQYF.

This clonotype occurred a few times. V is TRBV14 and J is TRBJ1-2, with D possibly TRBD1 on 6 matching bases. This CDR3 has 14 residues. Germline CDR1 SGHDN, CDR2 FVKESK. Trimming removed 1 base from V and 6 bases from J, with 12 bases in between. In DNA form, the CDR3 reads TGTGCCAGCAGCCAAGTGGACAGAGCAGATGGCTACACCTTC. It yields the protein CASSQVDRADGYTF.

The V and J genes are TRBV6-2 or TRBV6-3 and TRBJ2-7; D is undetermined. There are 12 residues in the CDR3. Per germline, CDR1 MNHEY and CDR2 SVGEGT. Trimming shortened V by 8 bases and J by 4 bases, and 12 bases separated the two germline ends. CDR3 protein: CASSLTLYEQYF. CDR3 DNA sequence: TGTGCCAGCTCACTAACTCTTTACGAGCAGTACTTC.

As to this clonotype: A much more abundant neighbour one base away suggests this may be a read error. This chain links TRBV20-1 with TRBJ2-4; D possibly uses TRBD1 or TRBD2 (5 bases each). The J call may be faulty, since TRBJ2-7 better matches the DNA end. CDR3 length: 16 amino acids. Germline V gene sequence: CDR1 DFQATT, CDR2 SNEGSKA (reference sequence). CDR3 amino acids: CSARAPGTGLPHEQYF. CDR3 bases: TGCAGTGCTAGAGCCCCCGGGACGGGCCTACCCCACGAGCAGTACTTC.

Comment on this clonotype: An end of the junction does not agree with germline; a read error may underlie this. CDR3 sequence reads: CANSVAAGPYEQYF. CDR3 in DNA: TGTGCCAACAGTGTAGCGGCGGGACCTTACGAGCAGTACTTC. The chain links TRBV6-4 to TRBJ2-1; D possibly corresponds to TRBD2 (6 bases). The DNA end favors TRBJ2-7, so the J call may be wrong. The CDR3 extends over 14 amino acids. Germline assignment: CDR1 MRHNA and CDR2 SNTAGT.

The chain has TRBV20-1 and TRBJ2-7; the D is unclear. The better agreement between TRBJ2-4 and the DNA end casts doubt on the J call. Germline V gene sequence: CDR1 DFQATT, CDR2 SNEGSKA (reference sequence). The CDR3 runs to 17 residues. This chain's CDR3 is CSALPPQGMGAKNIQYF. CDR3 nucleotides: TGCAGTGCTCTACCTCCACAAGGGATGGGGGCCAAAAACATTCAGTACTTC.